The source of this TCR beta chain is a study of T cell responses to AZD1222 COVID-19 vaccine. Study-wide findings and caveats: Two doses of AZD1222 preceded a rise in Spike-specific TCR breadth and depth. Repertoires were obtained solely post-peak T cell response. Of the AZD1222 recipients, only five to seven were seropositive at baseline. Donors skewed white British and female; clonal diversity was possibly underestimated.

Data came from immunoSEQ multiplex PCR; TCRdb stores just in-frame clones and leaves some out. The sample yields 80,000 to 100,000 clones, 90% to 95% seen once. The CDR3 extends over 16 amino acids. V trimming: 2 bases; J trimming: 5 bases; junction bases outside the gene matches: 7. Germline assignment: CDR1 LNHNV and CDR2 YYDKDF (reference sequence). As concerns this clone: What it recognizes is unknown.

This sequence originates from an adult who received the AZD1222 COVID-19 vaccine. This material consisted of peripheral blood, taken 28 days after the second AZD1222 dose. This chain connects TRBV15 to TRBJ1-5; TRBD1 matches 9 bases. CDR3 sequence (DNA): TGTGCCACCAGCAGACTAGACAGGGGGAAAGATCAGCCCCAGCATTTT. Translation gives CATSRLDRGKDQPQHF.